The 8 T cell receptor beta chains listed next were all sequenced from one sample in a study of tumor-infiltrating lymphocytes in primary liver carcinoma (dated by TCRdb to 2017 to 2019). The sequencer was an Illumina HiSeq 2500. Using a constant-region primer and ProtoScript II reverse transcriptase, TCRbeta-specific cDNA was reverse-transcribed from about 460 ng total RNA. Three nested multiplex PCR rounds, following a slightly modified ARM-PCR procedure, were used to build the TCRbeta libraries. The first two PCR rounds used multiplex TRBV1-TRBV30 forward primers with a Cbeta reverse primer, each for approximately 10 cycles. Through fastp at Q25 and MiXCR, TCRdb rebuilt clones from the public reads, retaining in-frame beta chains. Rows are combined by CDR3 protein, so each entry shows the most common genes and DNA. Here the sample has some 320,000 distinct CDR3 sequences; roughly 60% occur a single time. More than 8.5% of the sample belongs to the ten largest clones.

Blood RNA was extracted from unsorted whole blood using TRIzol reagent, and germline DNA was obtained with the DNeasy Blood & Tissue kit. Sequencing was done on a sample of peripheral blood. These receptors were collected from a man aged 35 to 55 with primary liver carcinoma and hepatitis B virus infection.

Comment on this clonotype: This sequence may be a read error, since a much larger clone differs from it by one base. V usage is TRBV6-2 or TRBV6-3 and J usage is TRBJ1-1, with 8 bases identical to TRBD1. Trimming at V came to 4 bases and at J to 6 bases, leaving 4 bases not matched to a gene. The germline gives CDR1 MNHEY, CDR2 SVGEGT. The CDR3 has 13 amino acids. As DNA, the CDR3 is TGTGCCAGCAGTTGGGACAGGTCCTCTGAAGCTTTCTTT. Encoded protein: CASSWDRSSEAFF.

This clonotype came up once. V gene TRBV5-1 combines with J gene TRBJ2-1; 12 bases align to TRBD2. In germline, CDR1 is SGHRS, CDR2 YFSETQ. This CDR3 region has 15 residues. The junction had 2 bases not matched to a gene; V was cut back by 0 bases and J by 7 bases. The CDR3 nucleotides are TGCGCCAGCAGCTTGGTTGGACTAGCGGGAAATGAGCAGTTCTTC. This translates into CASSLVGLAGNEQFF.

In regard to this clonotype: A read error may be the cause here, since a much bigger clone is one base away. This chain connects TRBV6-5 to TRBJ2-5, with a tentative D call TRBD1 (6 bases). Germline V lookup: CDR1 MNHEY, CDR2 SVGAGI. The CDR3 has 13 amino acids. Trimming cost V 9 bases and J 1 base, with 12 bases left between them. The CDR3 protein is CARSRTVQETQYF. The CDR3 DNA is TGTGCCAGGAGCCGGACAGTCCAAGAGACCCAGTACTTC.

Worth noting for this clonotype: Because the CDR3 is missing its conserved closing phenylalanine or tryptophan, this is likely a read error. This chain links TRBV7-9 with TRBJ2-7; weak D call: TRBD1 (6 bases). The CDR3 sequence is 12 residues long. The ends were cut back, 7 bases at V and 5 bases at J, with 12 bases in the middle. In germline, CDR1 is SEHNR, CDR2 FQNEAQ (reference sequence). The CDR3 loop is CASNRDGNEQYS. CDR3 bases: TGTGCCAGCAACAGGGATGGGAACGAGCAGTACTCC.

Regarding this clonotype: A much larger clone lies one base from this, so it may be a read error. The CDR3 nucleotides are TGCAGCGTTGTGCTTCCGGGGCGAGAGAAAGATATGCAGTATTTT. Protein product: CSVVLPGREKDMQYF. The chain is built from TRBV29-1 and TRBJ2-3; D is possibly TRBD1 or TRBD2 (5 bases each). The germline gives CDR1 SQVTM, CDR2 ANQGSEA. The CDR3 covers 15 residues.

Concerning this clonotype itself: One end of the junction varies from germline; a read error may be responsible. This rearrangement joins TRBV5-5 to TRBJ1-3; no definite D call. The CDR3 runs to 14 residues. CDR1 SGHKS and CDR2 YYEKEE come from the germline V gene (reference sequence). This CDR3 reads CTSSFFISGNTIYF. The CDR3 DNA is TGTACCAGCAGCTTCTTTATCTCTGGAAACACCATATATTTT.

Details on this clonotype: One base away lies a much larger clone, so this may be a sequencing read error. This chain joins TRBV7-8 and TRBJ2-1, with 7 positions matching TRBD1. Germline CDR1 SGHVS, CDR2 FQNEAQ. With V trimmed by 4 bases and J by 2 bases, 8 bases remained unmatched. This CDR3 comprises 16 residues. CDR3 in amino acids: CASSSSETGTYNEQFF. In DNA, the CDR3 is TGTGCCAGCAGCTCATCCGAGACAGGGACCTACAATGAGCAGTTCTTC.

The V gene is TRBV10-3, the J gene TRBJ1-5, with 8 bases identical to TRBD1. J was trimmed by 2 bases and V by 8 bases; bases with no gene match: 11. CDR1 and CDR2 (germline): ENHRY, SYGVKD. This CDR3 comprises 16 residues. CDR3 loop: CAIRGQGPGGNQPQHF. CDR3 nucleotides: TGTGCCATCCGTGGACAGGGCCCGGGGGGCAATCAGCCCCAGCATTTT.